This T cell receptor (beta chain) was captured by sequencing in a study of neurological immune-mediated disorders. There are 14 residues in the CDR3. V dropped 2 bases and J dropped 2 bases, with 9 bases sitting between them. Germline CDR1 and CDR2: SGHRS and YFSETQ. This clonotype was detected ten times or more. TCRdb re-derived calls from the 5' RACE reads in MiXCR, one entry per CDR3 protein. The profile covers about 50,000 distinct CDR3 sequences, with roughly 15% appearing a single time and roughly 4% taken by the ten largest. Sequenced input: PBMCs. The rearrangement uses TRBV5-1 and TRBJ2-3, with a tentative D call TRBD2 (5 bases). The receptor was derived from a man aged 55 to 70 in good health. The chain's CDR3 is CASSLTRDTDTQYF. In nucleotides, the CDR3 is TGCGCCAGCAGCTTAACACGGGACACAGATACGCAGTATTTT.